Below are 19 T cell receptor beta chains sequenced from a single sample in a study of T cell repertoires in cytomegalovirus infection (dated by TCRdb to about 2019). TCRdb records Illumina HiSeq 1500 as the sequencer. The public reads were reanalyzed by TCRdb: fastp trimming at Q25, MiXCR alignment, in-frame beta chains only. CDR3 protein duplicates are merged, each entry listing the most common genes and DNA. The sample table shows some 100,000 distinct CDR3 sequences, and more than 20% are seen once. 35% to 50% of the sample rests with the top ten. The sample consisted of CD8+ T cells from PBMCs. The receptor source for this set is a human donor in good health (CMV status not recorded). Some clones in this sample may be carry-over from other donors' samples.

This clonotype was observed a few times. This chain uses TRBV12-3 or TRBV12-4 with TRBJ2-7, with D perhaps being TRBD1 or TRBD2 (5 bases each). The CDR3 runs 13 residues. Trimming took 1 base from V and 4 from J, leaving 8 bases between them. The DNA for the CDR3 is TGTGCCAGCAGTTTAGGGGGACGGTACGAGCAGTACTTC. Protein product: CASSLGGRYEQYF.

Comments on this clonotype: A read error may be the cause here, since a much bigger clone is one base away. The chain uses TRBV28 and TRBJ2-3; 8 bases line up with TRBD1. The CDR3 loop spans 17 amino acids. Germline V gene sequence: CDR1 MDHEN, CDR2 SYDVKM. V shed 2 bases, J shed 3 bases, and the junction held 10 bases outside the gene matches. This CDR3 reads CASSLALGQGRTDTQYF. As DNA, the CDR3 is TGTGCCAGCAGTTTAGCCCTCGGACAGGGAAGGACAGATACGCAGTATTTT.

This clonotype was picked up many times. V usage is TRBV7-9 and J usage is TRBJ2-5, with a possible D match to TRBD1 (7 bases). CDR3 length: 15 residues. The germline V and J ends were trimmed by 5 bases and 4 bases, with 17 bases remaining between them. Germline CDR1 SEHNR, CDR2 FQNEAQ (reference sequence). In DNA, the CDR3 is TGTGCCAGCAGCCCTATTTGGCAGGGGGGAGAGACCCAGTACTTC. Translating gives CASSPIWQGGETQYF. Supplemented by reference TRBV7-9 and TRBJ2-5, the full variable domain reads DTGVSQNPRHKITKRGQNVTFRCDPISEHNRLYWYRQTLGQGPEFLTYFQNEAQLEKSRLLSDRFSAERPKGSFSTLEIQRTEQGDSAMYLCASSPIWQGGETQYFGPGTRLLVL.

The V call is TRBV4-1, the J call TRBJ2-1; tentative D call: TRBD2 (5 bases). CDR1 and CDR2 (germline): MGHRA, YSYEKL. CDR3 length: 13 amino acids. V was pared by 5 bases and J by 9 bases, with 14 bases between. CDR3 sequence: CASSEDSLFEQFF. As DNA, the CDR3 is TGCGCCAGCAGCGAGGACTCCCTCTTTGAGCAGTTCTTC.

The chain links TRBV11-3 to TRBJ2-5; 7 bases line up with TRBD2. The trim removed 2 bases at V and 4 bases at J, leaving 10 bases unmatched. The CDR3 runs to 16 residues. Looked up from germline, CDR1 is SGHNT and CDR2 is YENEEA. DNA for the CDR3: TGTGCCAGCAGCTTAATCTCTTCATCGGGGGGAGAGACCCAGTACTTC. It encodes CASSLISSSGGETQYF. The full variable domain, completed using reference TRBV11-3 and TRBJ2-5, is EAGVVQSPRYKIIEKKQPVAFWCNPISGHNTLYWYLQNLGQGPELLIRYENEEAVDDSQLPKDRFSAERLKGVDSTLKIQPAELGDSAVYLCASSLISSSGGETQYFGPGTRLLVL.

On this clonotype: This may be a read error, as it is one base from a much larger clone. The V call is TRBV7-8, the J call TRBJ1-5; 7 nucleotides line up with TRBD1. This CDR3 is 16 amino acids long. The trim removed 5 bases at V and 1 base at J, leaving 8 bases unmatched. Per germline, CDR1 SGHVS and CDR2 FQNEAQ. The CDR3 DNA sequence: TGTGCCAGCAGCCCGGAAGGGGGCTTAAGCAATCAGCCCCAGCATTTT. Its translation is CASSPEGGLSNQPQHF.

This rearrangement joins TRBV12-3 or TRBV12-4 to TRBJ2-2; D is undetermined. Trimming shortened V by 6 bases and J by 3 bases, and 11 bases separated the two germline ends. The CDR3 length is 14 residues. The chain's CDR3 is CASSGGDYTGELFF. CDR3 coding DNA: TGTGCCAGCAGCGGTGGTGACTACACCGGGGAGCTGTTTTTT.

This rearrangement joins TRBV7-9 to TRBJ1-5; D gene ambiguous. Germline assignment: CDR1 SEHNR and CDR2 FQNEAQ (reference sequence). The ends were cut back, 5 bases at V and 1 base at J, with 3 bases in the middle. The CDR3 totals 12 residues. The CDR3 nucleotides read TGTGCCAGCAGCGGCAGCAATCAGCCCCAGCATTTT. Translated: CASSGSNQPQHF.

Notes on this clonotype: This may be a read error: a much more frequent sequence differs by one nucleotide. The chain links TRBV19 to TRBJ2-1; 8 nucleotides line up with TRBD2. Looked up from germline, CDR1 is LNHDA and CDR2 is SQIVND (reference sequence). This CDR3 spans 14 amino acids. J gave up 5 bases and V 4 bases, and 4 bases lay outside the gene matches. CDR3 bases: TGTGCCAGTAGTAGTAGCGGGATAGACAATGAGCAGTTCTTC. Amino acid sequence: CASSSSGIDNEQFF.

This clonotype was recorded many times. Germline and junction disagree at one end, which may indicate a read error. In DNA, the CDR3 is TGTGCCAGCAGATTAGGGGGACAGGGATCCTACAATGAGCAGTTCTTC. It yields the protein CASRLGGQGSYNEQFF. The V gene is TRBV7-8, the J gene TRBJ2-1, with 9 bases aligning to TRBD1. CDR1 is SGHVS, CDR2 FQNEAQ, per germline. The CDR3 spans 16 residues.

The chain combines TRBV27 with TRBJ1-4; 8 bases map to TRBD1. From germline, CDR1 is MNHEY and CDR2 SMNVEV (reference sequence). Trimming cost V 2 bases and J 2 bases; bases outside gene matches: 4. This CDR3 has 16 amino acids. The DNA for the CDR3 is TGTGCCAGCAGTTTAGCAGGGGGCTTCACTAATGAAAAACTGTTTTTT. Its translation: CASSLAGGFTNEKLFF.

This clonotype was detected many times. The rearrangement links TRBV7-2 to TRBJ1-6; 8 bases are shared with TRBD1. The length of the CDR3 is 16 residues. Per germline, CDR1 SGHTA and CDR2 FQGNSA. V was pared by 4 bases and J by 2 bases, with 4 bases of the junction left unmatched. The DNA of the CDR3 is TGTGCCAGCAGCTACAAGGACAGGGCCTATAATTCACCCCTCCACTTT. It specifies CASSYKDRAYNSPLHF. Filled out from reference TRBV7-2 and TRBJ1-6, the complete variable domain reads GAGVSQSPSNKVTEKGKDVELRCDPISGHTALYWYRQSLGQGLEFLIYFQGNSAPDKSGLPSDRFSAERTGGSVSTLTIQRTQQEDSAVYLCASSYKDRAYNSPLHFGNGTRLTVT.

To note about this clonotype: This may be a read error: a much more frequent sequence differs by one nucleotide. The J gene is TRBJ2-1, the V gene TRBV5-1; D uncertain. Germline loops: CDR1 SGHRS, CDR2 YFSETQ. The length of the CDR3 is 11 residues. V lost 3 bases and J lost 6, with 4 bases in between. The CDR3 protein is CASSSGNEQFF. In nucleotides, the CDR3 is TGCGCCAGCAGCTCGGGCAATGAGCAGTTCTTC.

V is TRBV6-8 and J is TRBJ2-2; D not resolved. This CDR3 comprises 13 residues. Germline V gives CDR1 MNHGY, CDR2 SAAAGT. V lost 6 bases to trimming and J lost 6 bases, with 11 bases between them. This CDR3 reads CASSPFSSGELFF. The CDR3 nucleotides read TGTGCCAGCAGCCCATTCAGTTCCGGGGAGCTGTTTTTT.

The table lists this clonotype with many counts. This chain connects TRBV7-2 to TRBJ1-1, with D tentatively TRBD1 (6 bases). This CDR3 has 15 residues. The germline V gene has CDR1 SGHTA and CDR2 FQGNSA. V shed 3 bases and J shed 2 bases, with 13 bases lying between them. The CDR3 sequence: CASSFGGAGNTEAFF. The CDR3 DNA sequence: TGTGCCAGCAGCTTCGGGGGGGCTGGAAACACTGAAGCTTTCTTT.

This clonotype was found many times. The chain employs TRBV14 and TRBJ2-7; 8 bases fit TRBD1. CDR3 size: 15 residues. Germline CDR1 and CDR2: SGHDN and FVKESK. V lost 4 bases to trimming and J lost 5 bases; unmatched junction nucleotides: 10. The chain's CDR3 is CASSLGQGGLHEQYF. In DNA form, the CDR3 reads TGTGCCAGCAGCCTTGGACAGGGTGGGCTCCACGAGCAGTACTTC.

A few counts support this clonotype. The CDR3 reads CSVRYGNTIYF. The CDR3 nucleotides are TGCAGTGTCAGATATGGAAACACCATATATTTT. V and J are TRBV20-1 and TRBJ1-3; D unclear. V gave up 7 bases and J gave up 3 bases, with 7 bases separating them. Germline values: CDR1 DFQATT, CDR2 SNEGSKA (reference sequence). The CDR3 is 11 amino acids.

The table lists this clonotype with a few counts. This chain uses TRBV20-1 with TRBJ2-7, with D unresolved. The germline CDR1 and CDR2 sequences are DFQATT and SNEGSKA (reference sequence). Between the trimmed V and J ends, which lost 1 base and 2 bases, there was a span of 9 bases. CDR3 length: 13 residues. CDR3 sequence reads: CSARVENAYEQYF. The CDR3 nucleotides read TGCAGTGCTAGAGTGGAGAACGCCTACGAGCAGTACTTC.

The CDR3, as DNA: TGCAGCGGAGGGGGACAGGGCTACGAGCAGTACTTC. Translation: CSGGGQGYEQYF. The chain has TRBV29-1 and TRBJ2-7; 9 bases map to TRBD1. Trimming took 7 bases from V and 3 from J; bases not matched to a gene: 4. The CDR3 consists of 12 residues. The germline V gene has CDR1 SQVTM and CDR2 ANQGSEA.